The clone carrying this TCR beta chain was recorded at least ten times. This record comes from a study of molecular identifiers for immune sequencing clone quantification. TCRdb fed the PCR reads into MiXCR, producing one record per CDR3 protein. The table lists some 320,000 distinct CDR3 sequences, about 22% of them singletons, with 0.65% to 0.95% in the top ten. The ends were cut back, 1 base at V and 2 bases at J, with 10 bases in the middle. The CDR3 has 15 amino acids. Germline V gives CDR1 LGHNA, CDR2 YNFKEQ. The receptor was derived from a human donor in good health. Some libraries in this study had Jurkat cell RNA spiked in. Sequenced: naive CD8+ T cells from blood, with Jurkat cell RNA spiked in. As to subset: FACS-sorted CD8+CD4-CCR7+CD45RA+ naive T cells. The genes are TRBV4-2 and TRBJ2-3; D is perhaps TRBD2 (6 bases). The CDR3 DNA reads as TGTGCCAGCAGCCAAGGCCTAGCGCCCACAGATACGCAGTATTTT. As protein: CASSQGLAPTDTQYF.